This entry is about one T cell receptor (beta chain). The antigen it recognizes is unknown. No quality values exist for individual bases; no much larger clone is one base distant. The CDR3 measures 10 amino acids from cysteine to phenylalanine. The DNA shown is the 30-base CDR3, in frame from base 1. For CDR1 and CDR2, the germline V gene lists MDHEN and SYDVKM. Relative to germline, V is 6 bases shorter and J is 7 bases shorter, with 6 bases between their ends. This sample is drawn from a study of blood T cell repertoires in COVID-19 (dated by TCRdb to 2018 to 2021). About the full investigation: Collaborator samples came from the United States, Italy and Spain and covered acute and convalescent phases of COVID-19. The material from the prospective study consisted of cDNA or gDNA derived from T cells, B-cell-depleted T cells, or PBMCs. The repertoires were released in a freely available public database meant as a resource for research on the immune response to SARS-CoV-2. A de-identified subject ID, COVID-19 status, age in years and sex were almost always included in the sample metadata. HLA class I and class II types, where available, came from metadata supplied by the sample provider rather than from assay-based typing. The dataset comprised deeply sampled blood TCRbeta repertoires from subjects exposed to, actively infected with, or recovered from COVID-19. Samples came from the ongoing ImmuneRACE study (first 160 participants) plus 1,254 subjects from 6 global collaborators.

The immunoSEQ Assay, a bias-controlled multiplex PCR, was used to amplify TCRbeta CDR3 regions from genomic DNA. Per the source publication's procedure: Nucleated cell counts per sample were estimated from amplification of reference gene primers within the assay. To quantify the absolute abundance of each unique TCRbeta CDR3 rearrangement, sequence reads were collapsed and filtered. For each sample, productive Simpson clonality was calculated by taking the square root of Simpson's diversity index across productive rearrangements. The table was pulled from immuneACCESS by TCRdb, which kept in-frame rearrangements only. Such tables lose some clones; where checked, under half of the loss comes from unresolved V genes, and the rest has no known cause. The DNA was the basis for D and trimming; V, J and clone size are from that table. The table for this sample lists over 250,000 clones; around nine tenths of them were counted only once. Together, the top ten hold under 9.5% of the sample.

Findings and caveats that apply to the study as a whole: Clinical and demographic metadata were provided uncurated, with the amount varying by source and participant.

In the prospective study, participants were roughly 18 to 95 years old, resided in about two dozen geographic areas of the United States, and were enrolled through a virtual design. In the prospective study, cohorts were assigned on the basis of participant-reported clinical history obtained from a screening survey and a study questionnaire. Recovered participants in ImmuneRACE Cohort 3 were defined by two consecutive negative NP/OP PCR tests, clearance by a healthcare professional, or resolution of symptoms. In the prospective study, mobile phlebotomists collected whole blood, serum and a nasopharyngeal or oropharyngeal swab from each participant. Over a roughly 2-month period, participants in the prospective study had the option of providing additional blood draws and questionnaires. Before DNA extraction, blood samples from the prospective study were shipped at room temperature or frozen.

Sequencing was done on a sample of PBMCs or T cells enriched from blood (not recorded which). This TCR came from a man between 35 and 55 years old who had recovered from COVID-19. The V and J segments used are TRBV28 and TRBJ1-1, with no D gene named confidently. The CDR3 is CASRANEAFF. The DNA sequence reads TGTGCCAGCAGGGCCAATGAAGCTTTCTTT. This CDR3, with the reference TRBV28 and TRBJ1-1 proteins standing in past its ends, gives the full variable domain DVKVTQSSRYLVKRTGEKVFLECVQDMDHENMFWYRQDPGLGLRLIYFSYDVKMKEKGDIPEGYSVSREKKERFSLILESASTNQTSMYLCASRANEAFFGQGTRLTVV.